One and the same sample provided the 9 T cell receptor beta chains below, sequenced in a study of long-term antiretroviral therapy in people with HIV. Samples were assayed with immunoSEQ v3.0 at survey level. Sequencing used immunoSEQ multiplex PCR; TCRdb keeps in-frame clones, though not all of them. The table records approximately 21,000 clones, 84% of them present only once. The sample here was unsorted PBMCs, taken 5.9 years after starting antiretroviral therapy. The receptors come from a man aged 30-40 years with HIV.

This chain joins TRBV30 and TRBJ2-6; 7 bases agree with TRBD1. CDR3 length: 18 amino acids. In germline, CDR1 is GTSNPN, CDR2 SVGIG (reference sequence). The J segment lost 0 bases and the V segment lost 0 bases, leaving 8 bases of the junction unmatched. For the CDR3, the DNA is TGTGCCTGGAGTGTACTGACAGGGAGTCACTCTGGGGCCAACGTCCTGACTTTC. Translation gives CAWSVLTGSHSGANVLTF.

The chain is built from TRBV6-4 and TRBJ2-3; 8 nucleotides line up with TRBD2. Germline V gene data show CDR1 as MRHNA and CDR2 as SNTAGT. This CDR3 contains 15 residues. Germline trimming cut 5 bases from V and 3 bases from J; bases unmatched to any gene: 7. In DNA form, the CDR3 reads TGTGCCAGCAGTCCCAGCGGGAGCCCTACAGATACGCAGTATTTT. This translates into CASSPSGSPTDTQYF.

This clone ranks as medium-sized. The chain couples TRBV5-6 to TRBJ1-3; possibly TRBD1 for D (6 bases). Per germline, CDR1 SGHDT and CDR2 YYEEEE. CDR3 length: 16 amino acids. Trimming shortened V by 4 bases and J by 0 bases, and 14 bases separated the two germline ends. CDR3 sequence reads: CASSTWTEYSGNTIYF. For the CDR3, the DNA is TGTGCCAGCAGCACGTGGACAGAGTACTCTGGAAACACCATATATTTT.

The chain joins TRBV19 to TRBJ2-5; 9 positions match TRBD2. Germline V CDR1 and CDR2: LNHDA, SQIVND (reference sequence). Germline trimming cut 6 bases from V and 2 bases from J; bases unmatched to any gene: 7. There are 15 residues in the CDR3. CDR3 loop: CASSAGGVGQETQYF. As DNA, the CDR3 is TGTGCCAGTAGCGCGGGAGGGGTCGGGCAAGAGACCCAGTACTTC.

The chain links TRBV5-1 to TRBJ1-4, with D unresolved. V shed 0 bases and J shed 8 bases, with 11 bases lying between them. The germline gives CDR1 SGHRS, CDR2 YFSETQ. The length of the CDR3 is 14 residues. CDR3 coding DNA: TGCGCCAGCAGCTTGGCCCGGGGAGGGGAAAAACTGTTTTTT. It is translated as CASSLARGGEKLFF.

The genes are TRBV19 and TRBJ2-1, with 10 bases lining up with TRBD2. The V and J ends lost 3 bases and 6 bases, in that order; junction bases with no gene match: 5. This CDR3 comprises 15 residues. Germline loops: CDR1 LNHDA, CDR2 SQIVND (reference sequence). The CDR3 nucleotides are TGTGCCAGTAGTATGGTAGCGGGGGGCGTCAATGAGCAGTTCTTC. Translated, it gives CASSMVAGGVNEQFF.

CDR3: CASSLRQGGSEAFF. The CDR3 region has the DNA TGTGCCAGCTCACTTCGACAGGGGGGATCTGAAGCTTTCTTT. The rearrangement links TRBV18 to TRBJ1-1; 9 bases agree with TRBD1. V was clipped by 4 bases and J by 6 bases; unmatched bases: 6. In germline, CDR1 is KGHSH, CDR2 LQKENI. This CDR3 is 14 amino acids long.

This chain connects TRBV5-5 to TRBJ1-1; D not resolved. Germline CDR1 and CDR2: SGHKS and YYEKEE (reference sequence). The CDR3 consists of 13 residues. V was pared by 5 bases and J by 5 bases, with 13 bases between. The CDR3 DNA reads TGTGCCAGCAGTCCTGACGGGTGGACTGAAGCTTTCTTT. Translation: CASSPDGWTEAFF.

This sequence joins TRBV9 and TRBJ2-3; 14 nucleotides match TRBD2. CDR1 is SGDLS, CDR2 YYNGEE, per germline. This CDR3 contains 15 residues. V was clipped by 4 bases and J by 6 bases; unmatched bases: 4. The CDR3 DNA follows: TGTGCCAGCAGCTCCCGGACTAGCGGGAGGGATACGCAGTATTTT. It is translated as CASSSRTSGRDTQYF.